This T cell receptor beta chain emerged from a study of radiotherapy plus CTLA-4 blockade in lung cancer. Whole-study findings and limits: Tumor-origin TCR clones grew in blood after radiotherapy plus ipilimumab. The authors reported that early blood T cell clone dynamics, with interferon-beta, best predicted response.

Comments on this clone: Its target is not known.

Receiving focal radiation plus CTLA-4 blockade with ipilimumab were patients who had chemo-refractory metastatic non-small-cell lung cancer. CDR1 and CDR2 (germline): SGHVS, FQNEAQ. Trimming stripped 5 bases from V and 2 bases from J, with 12 bases between. This CDR3 has 14 amino acids. TCRdb's table, derived via immunoSEQ multiplex PCR, lists solely in-frame clones and lacks some. The top ten clones hold roughly 7.5% of a sample with about 28,000 clones, less than 85% of them seen once. The clonotype was recovered from a human donor with non-small cell lung cancer who had stable disease on radiotherapy plus ipilimumab. The sequencing used peripheral blood, collected from a patient treated with radiotherapy plus ipilimumab. The chain has TRBV7-8 and TRBJ1-1, with D possibly matching TRBD1 (6 bases). The CDR3 DNA sequence: TGTGCCAGCAGCCCCCGGGACACTAACACTGAAGCTTTCTTT. It yields the protein CASSPRDTNTEAFF.